This T cell receptor beta chain was sequenced in a study of blood T cells in healthy people across ages. Study-wide results and caveats: As age increased, TCR beta diversity per million T cells fell in a roughly linear fashion.

CDR1 is SGHTA, CDR2 FQGTGA, per germline. Trimming took 6 bases from V and 7 from J, leaving 17 bases between them. The CDR3 loop spans 14 amino acids. Through a sample-barcoded 5' primer and a J-beta primer mix, a second PCR was run for roughly 6 to 12 cycles. TCRdb re-analysed the 5' RACE reads in MiXCR, keeping a single row per CDR3 protein. This sample has 1.8 million or so distinct CDR3 sequences, with more than 35% found just once. A note on this clonotype: What it recognizes is unknown.

The sequenced material came from blood. The clonotype comes from a human donor in good health. This rearrangement joins TRBV7-3 to TRBJ2-3; D ambiguous. The CDR3 DNA reads as TGTGCCAGCAGTACTTTTGGACCTTCCAATACGCAGTATTTT. Translating gives CASSTFGPSNTQYF.